Included here is one TCR beta chain sequence, with context. Its matching antigen is unknown. This entry comes from a study of graft-versus-host responses after intestinal transplantation. The repertoire was sequenced with immunoSEQ multiplex PCR; TCRdb's copy has only in-frame clones and lacks some. The sample contains over 55,000 clones, around 82% of which appear only once. Findings and limits, study-wide: Some GvH clones appeared in ileal mucosa or blood before recipient bone marrow. Patients with graft-donor T cell macrochimerism had high graft-versus-host to host-versus-graft clonal ratios in allografts.

The sequences come from unstimulated CD4+ T cells sorted from spleen or lymph node cells, collected before transplant. The receptor was derived from a human donor who was the organ donor for an intestinal transplant.

CDR3 residues: CAISESAGQGAKNIQYF. CDR3 nucleotides: TGTGCCATCAGTGAGTCGGCGGGACAGGGGGCCAAAAACATTCAGTACTTC. The rearrangement links TRBV10-3 to TRBJ2-4; 10 bases fit TRBD1. Per germline, CDR1 ENHRY and CDR2 SYGVKD. This CDR3 is built from 17 residues. J was trimmed by 1 base and V by 0 bases; bases with no gene match: 3.